These 9 T cell receptor beta chains were sequenced from one sample in a study of regulatory T cells in long-lasting Graves disease. As to time point: newly diagnosed GD, antithyroid drugs for less than 3 months. Preparation of the TCR library used RNA extracted from PBMCs. Combining iRepertoire HTBI primers with Arm-PCR of CDR3 regions, the authors built TCR beta libraries. In TCRdb, the multiplex PCR reads were re-called with MiXCR into one record per CDR3 protein. The sample includes around 450,000 distinct CDR3 sequences, just under 15% of them seen just once. These sequences were also reported in another study, on T cells in Graves' hyperthyroidism and ophthalmopathy.

Sequences were derived from peripheral blood mononuclear cells (PBMCs), sampled at new diagnosis, from a patient treated with antithyroid drugs. All receptors come from a woman between 25 and 40 years old with Graves disease.

A word on this clonotype: A read error is possible here, since a much larger clone lies one base away. This rearrangement joins TRBV5-5 to TRBJ2-4; D is possibly TRBD2 (5 bases). Germline-derived CDR1 and CDR2 are SGHKS and YYEKEE (reference sequence). The V end lost 7 bases, the J end lost 1 base, and 15 bases lay between the germline ends. The CDR3 sequence is 15 residues long. The CDR3 sequence: CASGGGDNAKNIQYF. The CDR3 DNA reads TGTGCCAGCGGCGGAGGAGACAATGCCAAAAACATTCAGTACTTC.

This clonotype was observed at least ten times. The rearrangement uses TRBV29-1 and TRBJ2-3; 9 bases agree with TRBD1. The CDR3 covers 10 residues. J was trimmed by 14 bases and V by 7 bases; bases with no gene match: 7. Germline loops: CDR1 SQVTM, CDR2 ANQGSEA. The CDR3: CSGSRDRAYF. The CDR3, as DNA: TGCAGCGGGTCCCGGGACAGGGCGTATTTT.

This clonotype was detected ten times or more. The chain recombines TRBV20-1 with TRBJ2-1, with TRBD2 matching over 7 bases. CDR3 length equals 15 residues. V lost 0 bases, J lost 7 bases, and 9 bases stayed unmatched. Germline values: CDR1 DFQATT, CDR2 SNEGSKA (reference sequence). The CDR3 reads CSARDRWRGRNEQFF. Here the CDR3 DNA reads TGCAGTGCTAGAGATAGGTGGCGCGGGAGAAATGAGCAGTTCTTC.

This clonotype was observed at least ten times. The chain employs TRBV7-9 and TRBJ2-5; D gene ambiguous. The CDR3 extends over 14 amino acids. Trimming left V 5 bases short and J 1 base short, with 11 bases between. The germline gives CDR1 SEHNR, CDR2 FQNEAQ (reference sequence). Here the CDR3 reads CASSGDSRQETQYF. The DNA for the CDR3 is TGTGCCAGCAGCGGAGACTCCCGCCAAGAGACCCAGTACTTC.

The chain couples TRBV19 to TRBJ2-3; D is unresolved. The V end lost 1 base, the J end lost 3 bases, and 11 bases lay between the germline ends. The length of the CDR3 is 15 residues. Germline CDR1 is LNHDA and CDR2 is SQIVND (reference sequence). The CDR3 spells CASSIALTNTDTQYF. The CDR3, as DNA: TGTGCCAGTAGTATAGCCCTGACCAATACAGATACGCAGTATTTT.

This sequence joins TRBV29-1 and TRBJ1-1, with D unclear. CDR1 and CDR2 (germline): SQVTM, ANQGSEA. The CDR3 totals 11 residues. Trimming removed 7 bases from V and 4 bases from J, with 10 bases in between. The DNA for the CDR3 is TGCAGCGGTGGCGGAGGCACTGAAGCTTTCTTT. Protein sequence: CSGGGGTEAFF.

This clonotype was seen a few times. The chain links TRBV6-1 to TRBJ2-3; D gene uncertain. Germline V gives CDR1 MNHNS, CDR2 SASEGT. The CDR3 sequence is 13 residues long. The V gene lost 6 bases and the J gene lost 5 bases, with 12 bases spanning the gap. This CDR3 is CASSSSEKDTQYF. In nucleotides, the CDR3 is TGTGCCAGCAGCTCGAGCGAGAAAGATACGCAGTATTTT.

This clonotype has a single count. V and J are TRBV9 and TRBJ1-2; D uncertain. Looked up from germline, CDR1 is SGDLS and CDR2 is YYNGEE. The CDR3 contains 14 residues. Trimming shortened V by 4 bases and J by 4 bases, and 14 bases separated the two germline ends. As DNA, the CDR3 is TGTGCCAGCAGCCCCTCGTCATCGCCCTATGGCTACACCTTC. Translating it yields CASSPSSSPYGYTF.

This clonotype was detected a few times. The rearrangement uses TRBV27 and TRBJ1-1, with 7 bases identical to TRBD1. Per germline, CDR1 MNHEY and CDR2 SMNVEV (reference sequence). With 3 bases clipped from V and 5 bases from J, the junction kept 9 bases outside the gene matches. The CDR3 totals 15 residues. The CDR3 coding sequence is TGTGCCAGCAGTTTGTCAGCAGGGGGAAGGACTGAAGCTTTCTTT. This sequence encodes CASSLSAGGRTEAFF.